The source of this TCR beta chain is a study of cytotoxic CD8 clonotypes in ibrutinib-treated CLL. The overall study: Following treatment for a median roughly 11 months, range 6 to 36, response samples were then taken. Study-wide results and limits: Stable or contracted on treatment, public clonotypes were also uncommon.

Generated by immunoSEQ multiplex PCR, the TCRdb table keeps only in-frame clones and is missing some. The sample has 150,000 to 200,000 clones, 70% to 90% seen once. This CDR3 contains 14 residues. Deletions cut 2 bases from V and 4 bases from J, with 11 bases between. The germline CDR1 and CDR2 sequences are MNHNY and SVGAGI (reference sequence). Comment on this clone: Its cognate antigen is unknown.

Sample: PBMCs, taken at disease progression, from a patient treated with ibrutinib. This chain joins TRBV6-6 and TRBJ2-5; perhaps TRBD1 as D (5 bases). The source is a human donor with chronic lymphocytic leukemia. CDR3 amino acids: CASSYTQGAETQYF. For the CDR3, the DNA is TGTGCCAGCAGTTACACGCAGGGCGCAGAGACCCAGTACTTC.